A single sample is the source of the 7 T cell receptor beta chains below, sequenced in a study of blood T cell repertoires in COVID-19 (dated by TCRdb to the early 2020s). Libraries were built with the immunoSEQ multiplex PCR assay. Sourced from immuneACCESS, this table was stored by TCRdb with only in-frame sequences that have V and J called. A share of the clones is absent; for the studies checked, an unresolved V gene accounts for under half, and the remainder has no known explanation. This sample lists 250,000 to 300,000 clones; 75% to 90% were detected once. Roughly 2.3% of the sample lies in the top ten. Sequencing was carried out using peripheral blood. These receptors were obtained from a man aged 50 or older with acute or convalescent COVID-19.

This clone has just one count. This chain joins TRBV10-1 and TRBJ2-1; D might be TRBD2 (6 bases). Germline loops: CDR1 WNHNN, CDR2 SYGVQD (reference sequence). Trimming removed 5 bases at V and 5 bases at J, with 10 bases between. This CDR3 is 13 amino acids long. CDR3 sequence (DNA): TGCGCCAGCAGTTATACGGGGGACAATGAGCAGTTCTTC. As protein: CASSYTGDNEQFF.

The gene calls are TRBV5-8 and TRBJ1-1, with 8 bases matching TRBD1. V was clipped by 0 bases and J by 1 base; unmatched bases: 5. This CDR3 has 16 residues. CDR1 and CDR2 (germline): SGHTS, YDEGEE. CDR3 residues: CASSLALTGENTEAFF. As DNA, the CDR3 is TGTGCCAGCAGCTTGGCCCTGACAGGGGAGAACACTGAAGCTTTCTTT. The full variable domain, its missing parts supplied by reference TRBV5-8 and TRBJ1-1, is EAGVTQSPTHLIKTRGQQATLRCSPISGHTSVYWYQQALGLGLQFLLWYDEGEERNRGNFPPRFSGRQFPNYSSELNVNALELEDSALYLCASSLALTGENTEAFFGQGTRLTVV.

In DNA form, the CDR3 reads TGTGCCAGCAGTGTAACAGGGCTCGGAAATTCACCCCTCCACTTT. It specifies CASSVTGLGNSPLHF. This rearrangement joins TRBV2 to TRBJ1-6, with a possible D match to TRBD1 (6 bases). The V gene lost 4 bases and the J gene lost 7 bases, with 14 bases spanning the gap. Germline V gene data show CDR1 as SNHLY and CDR2 as FYNNEI. There are 15 residues in the CDR3.

The chain employs TRBV6-6 and TRBJ1-2; D perhaps matches TRBD1 (5 bases). CDR3 length: 13 residues. CDR1 and CDR2 from the germline V gene are MNHNY and SVGAGI (reference sequence). V was trimmed by 5 bases and J by 3 bases, leaving 10 bases between them. CDR3 in DNA: TGTGCCAGCAGTAAACAGGTTGACTATGGCTACACCTTC. Translating gives CASSKQVDYGYTF.

This clone has only one observation. V usage is TRBV9 and J usage is TRBJ2-3, with 13 bases lining up with TRBD2. Germline V gives CDR1 SGDLS, CDR2 YYNGEE. This CDR3 comprises 18 residues. V lost 4 bases, J lost 0 bases, and 8 bases stayed unmatched. The CDR3 DNA sequence: TGTGCCAGCAGCCCTGGACTAGCGGGGGTTCCTAGCACAGATACGCAGTATTTT. This gives the protein CASSPGLAGVPSTDTQYF.

Remarks on this clone: A much larger clone lies a single base off, so this may be a read error. The V call is TRBV5-1, the J call TRBJ2-7; 7 nucleotides agree with TRBD1. CDR1 and CDR2 (germline): SGHRS, YFSETQ. The CDR3 extends over 13 amino acids. V shed 4 bases, J shed 4 bases, and the junction held 5 bases outside the gene matches. CDR3 in amino acids: CASSPGTAYEQYF. In nucleotides, the CDR3 is TGCGCCAGCAGCCCCGGGACAGCGTACGAGCAGTACTTC.

J is TRBJ1-2 and V is TRBV5-6; 7 bases fit TRBD1. J lost 6 bases, V lost 4 bases, and 6 bases had no gene match. CDR3 length: 13 amino acids. Germline assignment: CDR1 SGHDT and CDR2 YYEEEE. The CDR3, as DNA: TGTGCCAGCAGCCGACAGGGTAGAGATGGCTACACCTTC. It specifies CASSRQGRDGYTF.